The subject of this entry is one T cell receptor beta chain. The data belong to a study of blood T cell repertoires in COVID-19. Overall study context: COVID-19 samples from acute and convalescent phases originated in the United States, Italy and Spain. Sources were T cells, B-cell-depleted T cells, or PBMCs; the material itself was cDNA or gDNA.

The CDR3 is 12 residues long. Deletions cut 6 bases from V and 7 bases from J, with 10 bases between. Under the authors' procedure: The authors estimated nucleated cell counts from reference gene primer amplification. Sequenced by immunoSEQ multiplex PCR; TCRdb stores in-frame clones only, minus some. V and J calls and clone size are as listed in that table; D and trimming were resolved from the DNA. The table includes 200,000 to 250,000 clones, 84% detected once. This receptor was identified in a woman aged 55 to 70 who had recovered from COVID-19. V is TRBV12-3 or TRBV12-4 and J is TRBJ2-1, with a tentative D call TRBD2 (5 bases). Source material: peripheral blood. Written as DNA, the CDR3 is TGTGCCAGCAGGGTAGCGCGAAATGAGCAGTTCTTC. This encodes CASRVARNEQFF.